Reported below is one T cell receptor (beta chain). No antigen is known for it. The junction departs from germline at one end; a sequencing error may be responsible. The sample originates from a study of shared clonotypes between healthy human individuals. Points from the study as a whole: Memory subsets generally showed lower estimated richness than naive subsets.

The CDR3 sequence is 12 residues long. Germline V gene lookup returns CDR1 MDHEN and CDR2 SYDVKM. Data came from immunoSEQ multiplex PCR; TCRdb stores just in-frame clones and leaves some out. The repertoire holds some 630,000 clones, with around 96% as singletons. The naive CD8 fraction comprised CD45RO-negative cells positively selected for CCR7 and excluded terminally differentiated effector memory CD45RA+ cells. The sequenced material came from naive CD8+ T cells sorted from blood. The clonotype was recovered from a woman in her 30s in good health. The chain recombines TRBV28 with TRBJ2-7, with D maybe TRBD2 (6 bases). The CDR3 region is CASSSSERLESF. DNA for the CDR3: TGTGCCAGCAGTTCATCCGAGAGACTAGAATCCTTC.